This TCR beta chain comes out of a study of the immune and genomic landscape of osteosarcoma. Study background: Patients had high-grade osteosarcoma, aged roughly 5-90 at diagnosis. Poor-risk disease predominated: approximately 73% unfavorable response, 60% to 70% deceased.

The post-treatment osteosarcoma tumors were primary, local recurrence or metastasis specimens from poor-prognosis patients. Profiling relied on immunoSEQ multiplex PCR, and the TCRdb table lists in-frame clones only, not all of them. The table shows a few thousand clones, with just over 75% occurring only once. In this sample, this clone turned up a few times. Germline V gene data show CDR1 as SNHLY and CDR2 as FYNNEI. V was cut by 3 bases and J by 0 bases, with 8 bases left in between. There are 14 residues in the CDR3. This receptor was taken from a human donor with osteosarcoma. The sequencing sample was made of osteosarcoma tumor tissue from the lung. V and J are TRBV2 and TRBJ1-1; D is uncertain. The CDR3 DNA reads as TGTGCCAGCAGTGATCTGTCCATGAACACTGAAGCTTTCTTT. This gives the protein CASSDLSMNTEAFF.